The source of this T cell receptor beta chain is a study of CD8 T cells in ankylosing spondylitis. General study points: Some of the motif variants had earlier been found in reactive arthritis patients' fluid and blood. Disease-associated clones were reportedly significantly overrepresented in matched ankylosing spondylitis synovial fluid. Typical of ankylosing spondylitis blood, it appeared, was a TCR beta motif of eight highly homologous variants.

The CDR3 length is 14 residues. In germline, CDR1 is LGHNA, CDR2 YSLEER. The V gene lost 0 bases and the J gene lost 4 bases, with 9 bases spanning the gap. This clonotype was found many times. Antigen unknown. The TCR beta libraries were generated through quantitative 5'-RACE incorporating molecular barcodes. Via MiXCR, TCRdb re-called the 5' RACE reads, giving one row per CDR3 protein. This repertoire shows roughly 150,000 distinct CDR3 sequences, 9.5% to 10% found once; its top ten account for approximately 15%. This chain joins TRBV4-3 and TRBJ1-2; D uncertain. Source material: blood, either unsorted or a sorted T cell fraction (not recorded which). The TCR sequence derives from a female donor with ankylosing spondylitis or in good health (not recorded which). CDR3 residues: CASSQDSRGYGYTF. Written as DNA, the CDR3 is TGCGCCAGCAGCCAAGATTCCCGGGGCTATGGCTACACCTTC.